This T cell receptor beta chain was sequenced during a study of cytomegalovirus exposure and HLA in healthy donors. Primers for the PCR totalled 60 Vbeta and 13 Jbeta. Generated by immunoSEQ multiplex PCR, the TCRdb table keeps only in-frame clones and is missing some. The table has approximately 140,000 clones, roughly 73% seen once. This CDR3 is built from 17 residues. CDR1 SGHVS and CDR2 FNYEAQ come from the germline V gene. V was cut by 1 base and J by 8 bases, with 23 bases left in between. Study-level points and caveats: Analyzed later, association rates of TCRs varied across HLA loci, with DRB1 most and HLA-C fewest. TCR beta V segments were, for the most part, productive about 87% or about 30% of the time in an earlier analysis.

This clone turned up a few times. No antigen is known for it. This receptor was identified in a female donor in good health and CMV-seronegative. The chain recombines TRBV7-6 with TRBJ1-1; D call uncertain. Sample: PBMCs. As DNA, the CDR3 is TGTGCCAGCAGCTTAGAACTTTTAGGTAGCGGAGCCTTCGAAGCTTTCTTT. It yields the protein CASSLELLGSGAFEAFF. Full variable domain (remainder filled in from reference TRBV7-6 and TRBJ1-1): GAGVSQSPRYKVTKRGQDVALRCDPISGHVSLYWYRQALGQGPEFLTYFNYEAQQDKSGLPNDRFSAERPEGSISTLTIQRTEQRDSAMYRCASSLELLGSGAFEAFFGQGTRLTVV.